This TCR beta chain was recovered during a study of blood T cell repertoires in COVID-19. Study summary: In each case, the material was cDNA or gDNA derived from T cells, B-cell-depleted T cells, or PBMCs.

The authors' processing: Reference gene primer amplification gave nucleated cell count estimates. Profiled with immunoSEQ multiplex PCR; TCRdb holds only in-frame clones, not every one. Clone size and V and J calls were adopted from that table, with D and trimming inferred from the DNA. The data contain about 160,000 clones, around three quarters of them seen just once; the ten biggest clones take up 7% to 10%. Germline lookup yields CDR1 SGDLS and CDR2 YYNGEE. V gave up 0 bases and J gave up 0 bases; unmatched junction bases: 3. This CDR3 contains 15 residues. The source is a man aged 60 to 69 with acute or convalescent COVID-19. The sample taken for sequencing was peripheral blood. The V gene is TRBV9, the J gene TRBJ2-7; 7 bases match TRBD2. For the CDR3, the DNA is TGTGCCAGCAGCGTAGCGGGGGGACCCTCCTACGAGCAGTACTTC. Translation gives CASSVAGGPSYEQYF.